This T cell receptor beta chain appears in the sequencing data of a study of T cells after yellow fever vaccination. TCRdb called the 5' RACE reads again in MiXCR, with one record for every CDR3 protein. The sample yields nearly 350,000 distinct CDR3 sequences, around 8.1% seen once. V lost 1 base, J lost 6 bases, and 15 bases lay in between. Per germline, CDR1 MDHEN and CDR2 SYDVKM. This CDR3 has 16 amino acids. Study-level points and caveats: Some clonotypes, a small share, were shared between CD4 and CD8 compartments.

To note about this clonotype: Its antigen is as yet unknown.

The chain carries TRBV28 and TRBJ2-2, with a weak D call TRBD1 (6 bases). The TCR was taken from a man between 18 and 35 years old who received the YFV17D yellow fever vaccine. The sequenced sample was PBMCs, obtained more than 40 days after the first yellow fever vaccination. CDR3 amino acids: CASSLYGGHRAGELFF. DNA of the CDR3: TGTGCCAGCAGTTTATATGGGGGCCATCGGGCCGGGGAGCTGTTTTTT.